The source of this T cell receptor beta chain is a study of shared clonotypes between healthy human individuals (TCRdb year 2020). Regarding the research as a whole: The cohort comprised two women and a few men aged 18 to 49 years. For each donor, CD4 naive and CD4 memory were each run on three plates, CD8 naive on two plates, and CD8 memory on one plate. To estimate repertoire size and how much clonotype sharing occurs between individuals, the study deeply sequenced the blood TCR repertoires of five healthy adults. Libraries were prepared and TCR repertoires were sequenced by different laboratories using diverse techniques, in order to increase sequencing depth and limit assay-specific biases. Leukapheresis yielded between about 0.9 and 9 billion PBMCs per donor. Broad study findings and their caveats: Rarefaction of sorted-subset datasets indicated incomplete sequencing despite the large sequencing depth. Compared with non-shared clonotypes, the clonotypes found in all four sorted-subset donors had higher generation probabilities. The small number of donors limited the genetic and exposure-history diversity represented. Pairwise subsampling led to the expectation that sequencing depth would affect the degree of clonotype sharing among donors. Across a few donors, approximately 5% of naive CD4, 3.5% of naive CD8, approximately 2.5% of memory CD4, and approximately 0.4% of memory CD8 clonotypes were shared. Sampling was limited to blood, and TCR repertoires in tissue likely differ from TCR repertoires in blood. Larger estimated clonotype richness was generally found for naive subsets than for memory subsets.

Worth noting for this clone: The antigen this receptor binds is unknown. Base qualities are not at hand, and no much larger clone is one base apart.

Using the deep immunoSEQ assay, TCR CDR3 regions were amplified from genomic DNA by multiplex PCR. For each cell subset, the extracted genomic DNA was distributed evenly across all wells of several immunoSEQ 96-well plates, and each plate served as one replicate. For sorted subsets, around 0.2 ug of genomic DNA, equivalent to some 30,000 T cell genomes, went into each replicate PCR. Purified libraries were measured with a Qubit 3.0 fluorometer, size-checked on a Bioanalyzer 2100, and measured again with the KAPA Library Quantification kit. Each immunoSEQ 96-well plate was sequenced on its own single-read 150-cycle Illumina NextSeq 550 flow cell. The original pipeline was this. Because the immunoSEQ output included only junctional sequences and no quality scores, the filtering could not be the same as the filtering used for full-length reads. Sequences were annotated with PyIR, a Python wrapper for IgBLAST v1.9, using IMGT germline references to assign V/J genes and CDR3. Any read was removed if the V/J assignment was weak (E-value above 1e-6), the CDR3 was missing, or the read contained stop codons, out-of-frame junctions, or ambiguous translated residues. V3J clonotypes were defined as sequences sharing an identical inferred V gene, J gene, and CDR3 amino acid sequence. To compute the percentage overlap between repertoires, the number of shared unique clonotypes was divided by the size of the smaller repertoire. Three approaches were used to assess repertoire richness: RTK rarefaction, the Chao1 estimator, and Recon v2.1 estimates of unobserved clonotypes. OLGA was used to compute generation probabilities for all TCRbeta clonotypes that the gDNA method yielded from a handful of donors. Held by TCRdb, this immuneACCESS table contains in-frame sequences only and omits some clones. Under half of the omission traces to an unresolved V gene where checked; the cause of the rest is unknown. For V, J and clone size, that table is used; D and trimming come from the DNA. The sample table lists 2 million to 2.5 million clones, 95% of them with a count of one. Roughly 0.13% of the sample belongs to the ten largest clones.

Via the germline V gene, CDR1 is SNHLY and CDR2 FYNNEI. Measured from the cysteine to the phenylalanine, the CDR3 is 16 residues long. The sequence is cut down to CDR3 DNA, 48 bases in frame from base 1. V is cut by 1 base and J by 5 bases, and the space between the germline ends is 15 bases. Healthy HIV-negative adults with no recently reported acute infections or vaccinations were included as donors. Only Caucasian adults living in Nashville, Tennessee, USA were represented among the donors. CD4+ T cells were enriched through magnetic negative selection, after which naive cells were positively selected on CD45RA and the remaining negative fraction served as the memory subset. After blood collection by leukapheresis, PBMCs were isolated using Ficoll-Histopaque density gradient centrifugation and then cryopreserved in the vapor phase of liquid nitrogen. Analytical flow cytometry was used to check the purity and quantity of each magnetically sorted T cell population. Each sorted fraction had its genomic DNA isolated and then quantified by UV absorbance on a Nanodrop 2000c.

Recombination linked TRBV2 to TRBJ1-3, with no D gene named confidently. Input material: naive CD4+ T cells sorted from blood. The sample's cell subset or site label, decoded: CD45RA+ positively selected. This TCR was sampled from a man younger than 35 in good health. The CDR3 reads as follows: CASSEVASYPRNTIYF. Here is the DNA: TGTGCCAGCAGTGAAGTGGCCAGCTATCCAAGAAACACCATATATTTT.